This TCR beta chain came from a study of tumor-infiltrating lymphocytes in primary liver carcinoma. The overall study: Donors had hepatocellular carcinoma or combined HCC and intrahepatic cholangiocarcinoma. Samples returned roughly 3.5 to 7.5 million productive TCRbeta reads, a yield that was similar across tissue types. The study's findings and limits: Tumor region pairs overlapped more than did tumor-adjacent and tumor-blood pairs.

Total RNA and DNA came together from 20-30 mg of bulk tissue without cell sorting. Over 80% of the cells in every tumor sample were viable tumor cells. In this sample, this clonotype turned up many times. The antigen is not known. The authors made TCR beta cDNA from 400 to 600 ng total RNA with a constant-region primer. Libraries for TCR beta were built through three nested multiplex PCR rounds, which together made up a slightly modified ARM-PCR procedure. Via MiXCR, TCRdb re-called the multiplex PCR reads, giving one row per CDR3 protein. The sample holds 95,000 to 150,000 distinct CDR3 sequences, less than 80% seen once. The receptor was isolated from a woman in her fifties or sixties with primary liver carcinoma and hepatitis B virus infection. Input material: liver tumor tissue from sampling region 1. The subset: tumor region T1, superior pole.

The CDR3 reads CASTSTGGLYEQYF. The CDR3 DNA reads as TGTGCCAGCACGAGTACAGGGGGTCTCTACGAGCAGTACTTC. This chain uses TRBV28 with TRBJ2-7; TRBD1 matches 8 bases. Trimming took 7 bases from V and 3 from J; bases not matched to a gene: 8. CDR3 length: 14 amino acids. Germline V gives CDR1 MDHEN, CDR2 SYDVKM. The entire variable domain, with the rest obtained from reference TRBV28 and TRBJ2-7, is as follows: DVKVTQSSRYLVKRTGEKVFLECVQDMDHENMFWYRQDPGLGLRLIYFSYDVKMKEKGDIPEGYSVSREKKERFSLILESASTNQTSMYLCASTSTGGLYEQYFGPGTRLTVT.